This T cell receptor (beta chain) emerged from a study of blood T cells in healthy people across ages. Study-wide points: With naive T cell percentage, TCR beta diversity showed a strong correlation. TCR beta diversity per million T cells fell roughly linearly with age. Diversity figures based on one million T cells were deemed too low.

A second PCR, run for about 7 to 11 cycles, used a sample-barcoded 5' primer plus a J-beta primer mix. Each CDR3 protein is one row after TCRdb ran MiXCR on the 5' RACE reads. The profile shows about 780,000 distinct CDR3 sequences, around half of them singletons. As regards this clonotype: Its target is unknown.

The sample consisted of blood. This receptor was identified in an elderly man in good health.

This chain's CDR3 is CSARRGGGEAFF. As DNA, the CDR3 is TGCAGTGCTAGAAGAGGTGGGGGTGAAGCTTTCTTT. This chain joins TRBV20-1 and TRBJ1-1; D might be TRBD1 (5 bases). The germline CDR1 and CDR2 sequences are DFQATT and SNEGSKA (reference sequence). With 2 bases removed from V and 7 bases from J, the gap between germline ends came to 11 bases. There are 12 residues in the CDR3.